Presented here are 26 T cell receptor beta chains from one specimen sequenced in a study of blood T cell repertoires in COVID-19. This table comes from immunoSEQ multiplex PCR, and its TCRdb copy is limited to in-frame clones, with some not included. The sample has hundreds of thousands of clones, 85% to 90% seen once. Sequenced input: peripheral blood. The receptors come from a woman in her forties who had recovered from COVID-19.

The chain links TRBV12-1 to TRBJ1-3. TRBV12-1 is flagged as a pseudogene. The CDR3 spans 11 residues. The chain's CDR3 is CASPSGNTIYF. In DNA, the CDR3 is TGTGCCAGCCCGAGTGGAAACACCATATATTTT.

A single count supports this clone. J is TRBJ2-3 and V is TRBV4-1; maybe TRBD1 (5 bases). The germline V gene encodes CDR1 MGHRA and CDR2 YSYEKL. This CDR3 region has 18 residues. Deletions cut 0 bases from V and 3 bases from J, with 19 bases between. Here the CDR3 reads CASSQDSPGQGLTDTQYF. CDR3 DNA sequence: TGCGCCAGCAGCCAAGATTCCCCGGGCCAGGGCTTGACAGATACGCAGTATTTT.

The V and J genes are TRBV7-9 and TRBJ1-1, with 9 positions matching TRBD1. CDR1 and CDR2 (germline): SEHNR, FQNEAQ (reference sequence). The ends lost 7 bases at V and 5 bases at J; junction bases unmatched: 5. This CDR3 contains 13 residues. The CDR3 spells CASIQGAGTEAFF. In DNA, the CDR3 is TGTGCCAGCATACAGGGGGCCGGGACTGAAGCTTTCTTT.

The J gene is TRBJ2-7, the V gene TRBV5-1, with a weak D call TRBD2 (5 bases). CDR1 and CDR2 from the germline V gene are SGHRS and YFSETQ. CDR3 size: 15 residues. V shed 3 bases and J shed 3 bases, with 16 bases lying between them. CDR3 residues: CASSYLGWRSYEQYF. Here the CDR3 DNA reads TGCGCCAGCAGCTACCTCGGTTGGAGGAGCTACGAGCAGTACTTC. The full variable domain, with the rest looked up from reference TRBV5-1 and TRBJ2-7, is KAGVTQTPRYLIKTRGQQVTLSCSPISGHRSVSWYQQTPGQGLQFLFEYFSETQRNKGNFPGRFSGRQFSNSRSEMNVSTLELGDSALYLCASSYLGWRSYEQYFGPGTRLTVT.

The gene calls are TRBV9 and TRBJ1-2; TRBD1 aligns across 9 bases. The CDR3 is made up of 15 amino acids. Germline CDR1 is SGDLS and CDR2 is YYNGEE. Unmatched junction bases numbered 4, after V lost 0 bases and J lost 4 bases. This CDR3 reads CASSVAGQGTYGYTF. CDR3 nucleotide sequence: TGTGCCAGCAGCGTAGCGGGACAGGGTACCTATGGCTACACCTTC.

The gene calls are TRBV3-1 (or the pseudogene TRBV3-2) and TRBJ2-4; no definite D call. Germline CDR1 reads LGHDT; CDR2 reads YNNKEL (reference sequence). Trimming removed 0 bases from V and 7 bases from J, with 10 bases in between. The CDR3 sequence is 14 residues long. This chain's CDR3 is CASSQDPGRNIQYF. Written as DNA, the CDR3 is TGTGCCAGCAGCCAAGATCCAGGTCGCAACATTCAGTACTTC.

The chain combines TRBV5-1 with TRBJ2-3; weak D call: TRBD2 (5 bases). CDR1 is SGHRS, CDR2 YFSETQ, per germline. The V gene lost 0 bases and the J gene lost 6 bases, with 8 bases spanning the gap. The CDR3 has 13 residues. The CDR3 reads CASSLVPGDTQYF. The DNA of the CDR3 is TGCGCCAGCAGCTTGGTGCCGGGGGATACGCAGTATTTT.

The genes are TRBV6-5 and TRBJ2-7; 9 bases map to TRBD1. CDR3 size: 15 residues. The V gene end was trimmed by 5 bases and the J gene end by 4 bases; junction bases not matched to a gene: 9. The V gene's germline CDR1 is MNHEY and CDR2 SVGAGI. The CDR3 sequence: CASSPPGQGFYEQYF. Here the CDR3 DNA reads TGTGCCAGCAGTCCGCCGGGACAGGGTTTTTACGAGCAGTACTTC.

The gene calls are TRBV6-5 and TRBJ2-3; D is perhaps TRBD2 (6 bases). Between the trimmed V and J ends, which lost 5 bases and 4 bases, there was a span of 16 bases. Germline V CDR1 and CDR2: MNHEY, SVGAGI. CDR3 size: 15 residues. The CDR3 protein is CASSRRADDSDTQYF. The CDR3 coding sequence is TGTGCCAGCAGTAGGAGGGCGGACGATTCAGATACGCAGTATTTT.

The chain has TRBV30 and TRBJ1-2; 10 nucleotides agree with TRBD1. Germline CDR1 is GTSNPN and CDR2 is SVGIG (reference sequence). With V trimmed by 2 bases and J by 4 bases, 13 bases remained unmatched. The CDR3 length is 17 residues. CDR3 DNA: TGTGCCTGGAGTTTACCGGGACAGGGGACCTCTCTCTATGGCTACACCTTC. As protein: CAWSLPGQGTSLYGYTF.

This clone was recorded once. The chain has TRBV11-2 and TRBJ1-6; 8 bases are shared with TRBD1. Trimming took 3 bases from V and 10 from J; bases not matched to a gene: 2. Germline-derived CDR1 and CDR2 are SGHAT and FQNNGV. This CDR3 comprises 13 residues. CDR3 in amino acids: CASSLDRVSPLHF. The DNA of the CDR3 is TGTGCCAGCAGCTTGGACAGGGTCTCACCCCTCCACTTT.

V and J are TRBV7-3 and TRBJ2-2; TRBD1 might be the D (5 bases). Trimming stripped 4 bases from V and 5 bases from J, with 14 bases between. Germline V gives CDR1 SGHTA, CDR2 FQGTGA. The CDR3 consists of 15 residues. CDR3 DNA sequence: TGTGCCAGCAGCTCGGTCGCAGGGCGAACCGGGGAGCTGTTTTTT. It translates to CASSSVAGRTGELFF.

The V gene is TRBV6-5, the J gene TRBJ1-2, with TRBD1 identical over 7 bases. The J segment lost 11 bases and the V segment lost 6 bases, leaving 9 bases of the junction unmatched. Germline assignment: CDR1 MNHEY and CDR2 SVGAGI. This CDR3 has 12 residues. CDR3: CASRPDRTTYTF. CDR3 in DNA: TGTGCCAGCAGGCCGGACAGGACGACTTACACCTTC.

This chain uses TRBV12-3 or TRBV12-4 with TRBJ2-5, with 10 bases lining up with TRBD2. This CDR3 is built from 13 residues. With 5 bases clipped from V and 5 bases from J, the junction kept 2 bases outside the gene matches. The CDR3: CASSPSGGETQYF. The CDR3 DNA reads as TGTGCCAGCAGTCCTAGCGGGGGTGAGACCCAGTACTTC.

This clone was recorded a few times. The CDR3 loop reads CASSLFGQSSLHF. For the CDR3, the DNA is TGCGCCAGCAGCTTGTTCGGACAGTCATCCCTCCACTTT. This rearrangement joins TRBV5-1 to TRBJ1-6; tentative D call: TRBD1 (6 bases). Germline-derived CDR1 and CDR2 are SGHRS and YFSETQ. The CDR3 covers 13 residues. The V gene lost 1 base and the J gene lost 14 bases, with 13 bases spanning the gap.

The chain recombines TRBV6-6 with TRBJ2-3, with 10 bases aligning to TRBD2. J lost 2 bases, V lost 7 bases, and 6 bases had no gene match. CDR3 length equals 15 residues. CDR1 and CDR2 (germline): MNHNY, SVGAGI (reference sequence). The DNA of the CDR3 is TGTGCCAGCAAGAGACTAGCGGGCATCACAGATACGCAGTATTTT. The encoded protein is CASKRLAGITDTQYF.

The DNA for the CDR3 is TGCAGTGCCCATCGGAGAGAAGCTTTCTTT. Its protein product is CSAHRREAFF. The V gene is TRBV20-1, the J gene TRBJ1-1; D is unresolved. The germline V gene has CDR1 DFQATT and CDR2 SNEGSKA (reference sequence). This CDR3 comprises 10 residues. The V end was cut by 6 bases, the J end by 8 bases, with 10 bases between.

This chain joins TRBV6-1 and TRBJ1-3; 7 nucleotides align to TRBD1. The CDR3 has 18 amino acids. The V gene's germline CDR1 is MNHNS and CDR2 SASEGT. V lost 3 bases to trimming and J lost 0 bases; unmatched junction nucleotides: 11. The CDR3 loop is CASSEAWPDRSSGNTIYF. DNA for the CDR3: TGTGCCAGCAGTGAGGCGTGGCCGGACAGGAGCTCTGGAAACACCATATATTTT.

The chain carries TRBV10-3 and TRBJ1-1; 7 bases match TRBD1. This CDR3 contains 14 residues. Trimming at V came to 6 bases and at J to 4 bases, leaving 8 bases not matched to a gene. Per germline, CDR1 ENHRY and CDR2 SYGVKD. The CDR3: CAIRTTGWGTEAFF. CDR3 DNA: TGTGCCATCAGGACGACAGGGTGGGGCACTGAAGCTTTCTTT.

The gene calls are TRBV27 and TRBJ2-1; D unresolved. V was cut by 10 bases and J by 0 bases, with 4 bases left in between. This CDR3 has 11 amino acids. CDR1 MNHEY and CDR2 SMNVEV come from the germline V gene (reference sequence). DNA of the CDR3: TGTGCCACCAACTCCTACAATGAGCAGTTCTTC. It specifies CATNSYNEQFF.

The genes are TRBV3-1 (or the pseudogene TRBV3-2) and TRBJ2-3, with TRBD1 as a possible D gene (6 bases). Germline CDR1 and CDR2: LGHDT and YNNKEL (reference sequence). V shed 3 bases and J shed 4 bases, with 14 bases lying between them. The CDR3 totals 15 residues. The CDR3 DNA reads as TGTGCCAGCAGCCAGGTTCCCAAGGGGGCAGATACGCAGTATTTT. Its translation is CASSQVPKGADTQYF.

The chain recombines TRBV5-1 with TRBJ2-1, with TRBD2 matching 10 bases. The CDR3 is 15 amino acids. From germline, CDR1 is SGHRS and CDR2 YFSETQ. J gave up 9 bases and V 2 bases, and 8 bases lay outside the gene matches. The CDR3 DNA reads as TGCGCCAGCAGCTTTACTAGCGGGGTATTGGGTGAGCAGTTCTTC. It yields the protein CASSFTSGVLGEQFF. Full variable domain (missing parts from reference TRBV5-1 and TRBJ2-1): KAGVTQTPRYLIKTRGQQVTLSCSPISGHRSVSWYQQTPGQGLQFLFEYFSETQRNKGNFPGRFSGRQFSNSRSEMNVSTLELGDSALYLCASSFTSGVLGEQFFGPGTRLTVL.

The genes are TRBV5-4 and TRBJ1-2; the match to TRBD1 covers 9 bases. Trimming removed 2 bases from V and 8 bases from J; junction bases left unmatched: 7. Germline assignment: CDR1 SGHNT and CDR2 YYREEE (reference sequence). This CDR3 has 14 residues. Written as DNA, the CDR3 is TGTGCCAGCAGCTTTAGGGGACAGGGAGTAGGCTACACCTTC. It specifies CASSFRGQGVGYTF.

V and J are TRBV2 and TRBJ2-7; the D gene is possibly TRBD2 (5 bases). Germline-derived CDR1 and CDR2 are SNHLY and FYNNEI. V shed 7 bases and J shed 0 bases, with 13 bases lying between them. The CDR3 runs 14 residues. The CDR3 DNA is TGTGCCAGCAAAGGAGGTCCTAGCTCCTACGAGCAGTACTTC. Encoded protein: CASKGGPSSYEQYF.

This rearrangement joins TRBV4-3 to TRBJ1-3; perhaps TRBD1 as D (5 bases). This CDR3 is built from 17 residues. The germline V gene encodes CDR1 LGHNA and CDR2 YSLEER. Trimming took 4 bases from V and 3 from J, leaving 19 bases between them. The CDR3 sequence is CASSRAPLGTVGNTIYF. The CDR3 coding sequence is TGCGCCAGCAGCCGAGCTCCCTTGGGGACTGTTGGAAACACCATATATTTT.

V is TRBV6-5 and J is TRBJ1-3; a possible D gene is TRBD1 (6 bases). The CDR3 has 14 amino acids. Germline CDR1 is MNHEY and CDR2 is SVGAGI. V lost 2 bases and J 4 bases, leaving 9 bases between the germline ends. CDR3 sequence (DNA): TGTGCCAGCAGTTACAGGACAGCCGGAAACACCATATATTTT. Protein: CASSYRTAGNTIYF.